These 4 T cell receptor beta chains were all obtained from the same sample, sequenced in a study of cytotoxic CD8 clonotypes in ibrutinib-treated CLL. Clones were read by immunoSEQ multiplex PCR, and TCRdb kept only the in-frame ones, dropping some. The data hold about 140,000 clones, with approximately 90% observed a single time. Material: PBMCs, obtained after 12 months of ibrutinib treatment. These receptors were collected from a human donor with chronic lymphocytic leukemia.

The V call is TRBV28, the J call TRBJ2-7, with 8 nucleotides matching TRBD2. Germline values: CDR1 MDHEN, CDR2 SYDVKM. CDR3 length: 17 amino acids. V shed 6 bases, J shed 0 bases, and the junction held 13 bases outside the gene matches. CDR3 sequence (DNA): TGTGCCAGCAGGGGGCAAGCCAGCGGGGGTAGCTCCTACGAGCAGTACTTC. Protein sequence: CASRGQASGGSSYEQYF.

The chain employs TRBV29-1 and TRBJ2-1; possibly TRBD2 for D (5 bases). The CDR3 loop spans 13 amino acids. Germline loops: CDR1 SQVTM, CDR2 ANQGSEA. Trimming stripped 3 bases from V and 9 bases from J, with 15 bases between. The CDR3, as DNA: TGCAGCGTTGATCGAATGAGGGAACTTGAGCAGTTCTTC. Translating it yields CSVDRMRELEQFF.

DNA of the CDR3: TGTGCTAGTGGTTTGGGACGGACGAACACTGAAGCTTTCTTT. Residues: CASGLGRTNTEAFF. The chain links TRBV12-5 to TRBJ1-1, with D uncertain. The germline CDR1 and CDR2 sequences are LGHNT and FRNRAP. V was cut by 1 base and J by 1 base, with 7 bases left in between. The CDR3 runs 14 residues.

CDR3 loop: CASSSGRSSGRAGELFF. The CDR3 DNA reads as TGTGCCAGCAGCTCCGGGCGGTCGAGCGGGAGAGCCGGGGAGCTGTTTTTT. This chain uses TRBV7-9 with TRBJ2-2; 8 nucleotides agree with TRBD2. The CDR3 is made up of 17 amino acids. Germline V gene data show CDR1 as SEHNR and CDR2 as FQNEAQ (reference sequence). The trim removed 4 bases at V and 6 bases at J, leaving 13 bases unmatched.